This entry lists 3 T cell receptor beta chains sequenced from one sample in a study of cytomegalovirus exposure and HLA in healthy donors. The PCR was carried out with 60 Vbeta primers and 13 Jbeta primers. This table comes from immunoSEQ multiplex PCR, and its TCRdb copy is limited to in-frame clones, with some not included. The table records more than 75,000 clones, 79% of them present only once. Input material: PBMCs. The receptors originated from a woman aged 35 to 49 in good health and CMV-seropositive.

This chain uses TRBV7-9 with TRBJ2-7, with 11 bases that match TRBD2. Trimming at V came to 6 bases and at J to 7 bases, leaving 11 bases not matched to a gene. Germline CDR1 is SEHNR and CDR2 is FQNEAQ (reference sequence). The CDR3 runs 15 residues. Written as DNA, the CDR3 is TGTGCCAGCAGTTTGCCTACTAGCGGGAGACGTGAGCAGTACTTC. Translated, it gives CASSLPTSGRREQYF.

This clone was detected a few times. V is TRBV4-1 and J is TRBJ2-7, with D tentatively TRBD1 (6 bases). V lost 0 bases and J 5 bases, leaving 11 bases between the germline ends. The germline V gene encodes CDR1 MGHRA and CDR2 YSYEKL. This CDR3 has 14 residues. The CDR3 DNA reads TGCGCCAGCAGCCAAGAAGGAAGGGGGAACGAGCAGTACTTC. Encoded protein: CASSQEGRGNEQYF.

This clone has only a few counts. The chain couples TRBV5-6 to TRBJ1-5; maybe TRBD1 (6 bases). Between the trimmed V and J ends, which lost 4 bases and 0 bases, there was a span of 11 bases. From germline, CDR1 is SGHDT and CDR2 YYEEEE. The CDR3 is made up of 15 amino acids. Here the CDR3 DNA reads TGTGCCAGCAGCAAACAGGGCTATAGCAATCAGCCCCAGCATTTT. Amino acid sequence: CASSKQGYSNQPQHF.